This T cell receptor (beta chain) was documented in a study of response to subunit inactivated influenza vaccine. Germline V lookup: CDR1 MNHNS, CDR2 SASEGT. With 5 bases removed from V and 0 bases from J, the gap between germline ends came to 11 bases. The CDR3 is 15 amino acids. TCRdb reanalysed the RT-PCR reads using MiXCR and keeps one entry per CDR3 protein. The table includes roughly 290,000 distinct CDR3 sequences, less than 25% detected once. This clonotype has a handful of counts. The receptor was isolated from a man between 50 and 70 years old who received an inactivated influenza vaccine. The J gene is TRBJ1-5, the V gene TRBV6-1; no reliable D call. The material sequenced was PBMCs from blood, taken 21 months after vaccination. DNA for the CDR3: TGTGCCAGCAGTCCCTACGGGAATAGCAATCAGCCCCAGCATTTT. Translated: CASSPYGNSNQPQHF.